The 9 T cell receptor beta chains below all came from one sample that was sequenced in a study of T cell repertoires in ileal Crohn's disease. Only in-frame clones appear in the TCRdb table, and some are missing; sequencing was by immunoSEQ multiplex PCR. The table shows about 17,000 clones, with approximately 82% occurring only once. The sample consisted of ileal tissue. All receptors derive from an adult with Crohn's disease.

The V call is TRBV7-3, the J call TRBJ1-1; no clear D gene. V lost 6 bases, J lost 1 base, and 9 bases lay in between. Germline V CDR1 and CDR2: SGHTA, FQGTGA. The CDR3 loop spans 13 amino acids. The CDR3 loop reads CASRRGRNTEAFF. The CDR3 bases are TGTGCCAGCAGACGTGGGAGGAACACTGAAGCTTTCTTT.

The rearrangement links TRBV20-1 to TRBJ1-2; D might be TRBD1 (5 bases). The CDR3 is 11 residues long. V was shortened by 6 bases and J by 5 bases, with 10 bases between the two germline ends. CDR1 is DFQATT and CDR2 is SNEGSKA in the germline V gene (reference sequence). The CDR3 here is CSAHGGYGYTF. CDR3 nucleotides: TGCAGTGCGCACGGGGGGTATGGCTACACCTTC.

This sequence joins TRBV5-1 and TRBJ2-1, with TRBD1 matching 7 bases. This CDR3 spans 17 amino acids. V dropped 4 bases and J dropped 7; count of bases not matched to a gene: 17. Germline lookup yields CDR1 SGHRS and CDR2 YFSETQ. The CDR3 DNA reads TGCGCCAGCAGCCCTGAGGCTTTGGACAGGCTCGGTAATGAGCAGTTCTTC. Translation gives CASSPEALDRLGNEQFF.

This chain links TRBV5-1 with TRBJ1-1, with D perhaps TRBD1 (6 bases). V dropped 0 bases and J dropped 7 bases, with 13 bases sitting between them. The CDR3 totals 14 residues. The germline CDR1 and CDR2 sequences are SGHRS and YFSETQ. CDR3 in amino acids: CASSLVGTPDEAFF. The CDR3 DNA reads TGCGCCAGCAGCTTGGTCGGGACACCAGATGAAGCTTTCTTT.

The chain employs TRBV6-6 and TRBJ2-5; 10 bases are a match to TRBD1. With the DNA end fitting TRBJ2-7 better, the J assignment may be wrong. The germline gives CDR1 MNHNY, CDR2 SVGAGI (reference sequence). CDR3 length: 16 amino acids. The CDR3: CASRRPGQGSSYEQYF. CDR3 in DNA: TGTGCCAGCCGCCGTCCGGGACAGGGGAGCTCCTACGAGCAGTACTTC.

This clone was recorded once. CDR3 amino acids: CASSLRQGANNEQFF. CDR3 nucleotide sequence: TGCGCCAGCAGCCTCCGACAGGGGGCGAATAATGAGCAGTTCTTC. The chain combines TRBV4-3 with TRBJ2-1, with 10 positions matching TRBD1. The CDR3 spans 15 residues. V trimming: 4 bases; J trimming: 7 bases; junction bases outside the gene matches: 7. Germline V gene sequence: CDR1 LGHNA, CDR2 YSLEER.

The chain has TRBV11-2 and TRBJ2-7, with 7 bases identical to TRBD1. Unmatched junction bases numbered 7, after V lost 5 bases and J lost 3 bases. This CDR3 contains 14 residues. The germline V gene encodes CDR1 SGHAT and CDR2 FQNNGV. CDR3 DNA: TGTGCCAGCAGCCTCAAGTGGGACAGCTACGAGCAGTACTTC. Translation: CASSLKWDSYEQYF.

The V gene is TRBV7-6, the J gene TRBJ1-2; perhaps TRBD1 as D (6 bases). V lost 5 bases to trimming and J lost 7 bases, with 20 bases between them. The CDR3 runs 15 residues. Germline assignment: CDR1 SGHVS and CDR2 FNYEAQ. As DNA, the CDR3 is TGTGCCAGCAGCCCAACGCAGGGGCCCAGTATTGGCTACACCTTC. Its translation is CASSPTQGPSIGYTF.

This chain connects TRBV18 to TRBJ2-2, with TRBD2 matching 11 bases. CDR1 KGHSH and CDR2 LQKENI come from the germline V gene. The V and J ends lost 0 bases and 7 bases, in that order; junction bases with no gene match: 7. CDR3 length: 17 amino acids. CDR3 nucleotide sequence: TGTGCCAGCTCACCACCCCTTAGCGGGGGGGCCGGCGGGGAGCTGTTTTTT. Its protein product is CASSPPLSGGAGGELFF.